This TCR beta chain was sequenced during a study of early T cells in non-severe SARS-CoV-2 infection. The overall study: Chains were not paired, and sequencing was done on bulk RNA from unsorted whole blood.

In TCRdb, the 5' RACE reads were re-called with MiXCR into one record per CDR3 protein. Of tens of thousands of distinct CDR3 sequences listed, around 10% are singletons. Germline CDR1 is KGHSH and CDR2 is LQKENI. V was cut by 2 bases and J by 9 bases, with 20 bases left in between. This CDR3 has 16 residues. The TCR was taken from an adult who was a healthcare worker with PCR-confirmed SARS-CoV-2 infection or an uninfected control (not recorded which). Sequencing was done on a sample of whole blood. This chain links TRBV18 with TRBJ2-1; either TRBD1 or TRBD2 may fit D (6 bases each). The CDR3 DNA reads as TGTGCCAGCTCACCAGAGGACAGCCTCAGGGGAGGTGAGCAGTTCTTC. Protein: CASSPEDSLRGGEQFF. Looking up the rest from reference TRBV18 and TRBJ2-1 gives the full variable domain: NAGVMQNPRHLVRRRGQEARLRCSPMKGHSHVYWYRQLPEEGLKFMVYLQKENIIDESGMPKERFSAEFPKEGPSILRIQQVVRGDSAAYFCASSPEDSLRGGEQFFGPGTRLTVL.